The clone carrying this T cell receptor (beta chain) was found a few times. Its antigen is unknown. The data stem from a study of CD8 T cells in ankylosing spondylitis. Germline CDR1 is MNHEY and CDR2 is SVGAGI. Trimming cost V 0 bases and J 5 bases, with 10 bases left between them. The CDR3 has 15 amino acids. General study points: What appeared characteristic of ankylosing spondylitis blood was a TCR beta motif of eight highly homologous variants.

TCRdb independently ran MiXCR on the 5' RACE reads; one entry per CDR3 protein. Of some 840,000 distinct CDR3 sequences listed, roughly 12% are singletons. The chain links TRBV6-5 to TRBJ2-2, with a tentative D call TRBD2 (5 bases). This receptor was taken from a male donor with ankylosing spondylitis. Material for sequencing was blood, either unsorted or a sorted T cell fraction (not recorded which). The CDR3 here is CASSYSGLRTGELFF. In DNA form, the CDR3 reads TGTGCCAGCAGTTACTCTGGACTGCGGACCGGGGAGCTGTTTTTT.